A single sample is the source of the 4 T cell receptor beta chains below, sequenced in a study of T cell repertoires in cytomegalovirus infection. These receptors' targets are unknown. Each CDR3 protein is one row after TCRdb ran MiXCR on the reads. The sample lists some 920,000 distinct CDR3 sequences, about 33% occurring once. Sequenced here: cultured CD8+ T cells from PBMCs, sampled from culture after CMV antigen stimulation. These receptors were taken from a human donor in good health (CMV status not recorded). Some clones in this sample may be carry-over from other donors' samples.

This clonotype appeared many times. The rearrangement uses TRBV24-1 and TRBJ2-5; D not certain. CDR1 and CDR2 (germline): KGHDR, SFDVKD. V lost 0 bases to trimming and J lost 5 bases, with 15 bases between them. The CDR3 has 16 amino acids. The CDR3 is CATSDLQDGLGETQYF. The CDR3 DNA reads TGTGCCACCAGTGATTTGCAGGATGGCCTGGGGGAGACCCAGTACTTC.

The V gene is TRBV20-1, the J gene TRBJ1-1; D is uncertain. The germline V and J ends were trimmed by 3 bases and 5 bases, with 13 bases remaining between them. CDR3 length: 13 amino acids. From germline, CDR1 is DFQATT and CDR2 SNEGSKA (reference sequence). CDR3 in amino acids: CSARGLGETEAFF. For the CDR3, the DNA is TGCAGTGCTAGGGGCCTCGGGGAAACTGAAGCTTTCTTT.

This chain joins TRBV10-3 and TRBJ1-1; 7 bases align to TRBD1. CDR1 and CDR2 (germline): ENHRY, SYGVKD. CDR3 length: 15 residues. V trimming: 6 bases; J trimming: 1 base; junction bases outside the gene matches: 8. The chain's CDR3 is CAISPGQSPNTEAFF. The CDR3 coding sequence is TGTGCCATCAGCCCGGGACAGTCACCGAACACTGAAGCTTTCTTT.

The V and J genes are TRBV6-1 and TRBJ2-2; D remains unclear. The CDR3 is 12 amino acids. In germline, CDR1 is MNHNS, CDR2 SASEGT. Trimming pared 3 bases from V and 8 bases from J, leaving 7 bases between. CDR3 nucleotides: TGTGCCAGCAGTGACTACTCGGGGGAGCTGTTTTTT. Translating gives CASSDYSGELFF.